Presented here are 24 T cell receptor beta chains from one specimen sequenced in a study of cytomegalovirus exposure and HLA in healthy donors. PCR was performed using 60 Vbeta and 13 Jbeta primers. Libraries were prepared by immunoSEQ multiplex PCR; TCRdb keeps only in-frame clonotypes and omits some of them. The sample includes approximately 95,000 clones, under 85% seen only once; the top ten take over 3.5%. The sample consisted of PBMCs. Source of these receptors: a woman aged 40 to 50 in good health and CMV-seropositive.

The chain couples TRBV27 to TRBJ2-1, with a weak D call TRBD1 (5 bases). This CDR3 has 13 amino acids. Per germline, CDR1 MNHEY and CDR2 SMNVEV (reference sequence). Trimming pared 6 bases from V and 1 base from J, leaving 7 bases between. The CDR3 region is CASRQASYNEQFF. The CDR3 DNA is TGTGCCAGCAGACAGGCTTCCTACAATGAGCAGTTCTTC.

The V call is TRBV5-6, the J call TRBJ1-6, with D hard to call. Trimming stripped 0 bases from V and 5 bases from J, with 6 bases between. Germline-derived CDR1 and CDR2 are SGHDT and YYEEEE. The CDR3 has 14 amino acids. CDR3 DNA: TGTGCCAGCAGCTTGGGACTGAATAATTCACCCCTCCACTTT. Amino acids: CASSLGLNNSPLHF.

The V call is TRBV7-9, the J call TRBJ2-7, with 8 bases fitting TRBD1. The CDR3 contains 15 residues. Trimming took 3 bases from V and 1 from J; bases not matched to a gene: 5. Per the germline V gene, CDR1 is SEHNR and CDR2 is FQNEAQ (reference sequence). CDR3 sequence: CASSLGTGPSYEQYF. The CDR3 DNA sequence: TGTGCCAGCAGCTTGGGGACAGGCCCTTCCTACGAGCAGTACTTC.

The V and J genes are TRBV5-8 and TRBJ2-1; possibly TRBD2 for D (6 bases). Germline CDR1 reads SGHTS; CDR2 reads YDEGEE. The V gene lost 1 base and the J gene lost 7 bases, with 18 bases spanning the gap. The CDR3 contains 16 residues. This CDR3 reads CASSLSQGGLANEQFF. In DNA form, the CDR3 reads TGTGCCAGCAGCTTGTCCCAGGGAGGATTGGCGAATGAGCAGTTCTTC.

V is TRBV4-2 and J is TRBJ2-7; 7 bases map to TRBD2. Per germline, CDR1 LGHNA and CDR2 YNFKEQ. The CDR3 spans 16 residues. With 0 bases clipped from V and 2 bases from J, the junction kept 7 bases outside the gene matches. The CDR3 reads CASSQDGLVKTYEQYF. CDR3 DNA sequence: TGTGCCAGCAGCCAAGATGGACTAGTAAAAACCTACGAGCAGTACTTC.

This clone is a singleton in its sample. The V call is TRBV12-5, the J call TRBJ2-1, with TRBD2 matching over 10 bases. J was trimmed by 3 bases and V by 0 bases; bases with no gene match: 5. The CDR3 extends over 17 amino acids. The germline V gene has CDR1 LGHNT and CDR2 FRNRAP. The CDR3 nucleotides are TGTGCTAGTGGTTTGGTACGTGGGACTAGCGACTACAATGAGCAGTTCTTC. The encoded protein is CASGLVRGTSDYNEQFF.

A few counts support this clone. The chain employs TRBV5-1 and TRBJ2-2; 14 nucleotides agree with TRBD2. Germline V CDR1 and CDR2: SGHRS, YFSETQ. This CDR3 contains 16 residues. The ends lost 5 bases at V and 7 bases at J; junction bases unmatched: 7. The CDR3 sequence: CASRTTGTSGSGELFF. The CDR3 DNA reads TGCGCCAGCAGAACAACCGGGACTAGCGGGAGCGGGGAGCTGTTTTTT.

CDR3 region: CASSTTSDGFGIQYF. Here the CDR3 DNA reads TGTGCCAGCAGCACAACTAGCGATGGGTTTGGGATTCAGTACTTC. The rearrangement joins TRBV28 to TRBJ2-4, with 7 bases that match TRBD2. Trimming removed 6 bases from V and 10 bases from J; junction bases left unmatched: 15. The CDR3 is made up of 15 amino acids. Looked up from germline, CDR1 is MDHEN and CDR2 is SYDVKM.

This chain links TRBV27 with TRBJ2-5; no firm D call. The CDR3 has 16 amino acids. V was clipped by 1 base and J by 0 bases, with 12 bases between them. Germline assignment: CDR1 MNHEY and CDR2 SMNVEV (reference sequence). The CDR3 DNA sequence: TGTGCCAGCAGTTTATTGGGCAGGCCGAACCAAGAGACCCAGTACTTC. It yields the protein CASSLLGRPNQETQYF.

The CDR3 sequence is CASVEEGRYEQYF. CDR3 nucleotides: TGTGCCAGCGTTGAGGAGGGCCGCTACGAGCAGTACTTC. This sequence joins TRBV2 and TRBJ2-7; TRBD2 is a possible D gene (6 bases). The CDR3 covers 13 residues. The germline V gene encodes CDR1 SNHLY and CDR2 FYNNEI. Trimming took off 8 bases at V and 3 bases at J, with 14 bases between the two ends.

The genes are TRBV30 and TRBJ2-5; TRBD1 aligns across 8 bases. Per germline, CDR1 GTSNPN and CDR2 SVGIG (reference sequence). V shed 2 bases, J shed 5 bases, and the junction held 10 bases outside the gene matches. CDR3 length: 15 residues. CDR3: CAWSLGQAKLETQYF. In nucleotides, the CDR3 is TGTGCCTGGAGTTTGGGACAGGCTAAGCTTGAGACCCAGTACTTC.

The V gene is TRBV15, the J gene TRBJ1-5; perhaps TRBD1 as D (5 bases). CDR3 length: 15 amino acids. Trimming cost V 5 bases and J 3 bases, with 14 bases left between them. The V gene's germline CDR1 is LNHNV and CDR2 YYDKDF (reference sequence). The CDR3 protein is CATSGGTHHNQPQHF. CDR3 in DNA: TGTGCCACCAGCGGAGGGACTCACCACAATCAGCCCCAGCATTTT.

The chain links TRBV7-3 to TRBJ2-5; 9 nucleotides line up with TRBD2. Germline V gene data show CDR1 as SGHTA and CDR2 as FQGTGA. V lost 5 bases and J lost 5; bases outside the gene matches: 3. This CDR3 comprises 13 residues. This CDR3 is CASSPTSGETQYF. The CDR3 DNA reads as TGTGCCAGCAGCCCAACTAGCGGGGAGACCCAGTACTTC.

The CDR3 protein is CASSSPDRSSSYGYTF. The CDR3 DNA is TGTGCCAGCAGCTCCCCAGACAGGTCCTCCTCCTATGGCTACACCTTC. The chain has TRBV7-9 and TRBJ1-2, with a weak D call TRBD1 (6 bases). The CDR3 runs to 16 residues. V was pared by 4 bases and J by 4 bases, with 19 bases between. Germline V lookup: CDR1 SEHNR, CDR2 FQNEAQ (reference sequence).

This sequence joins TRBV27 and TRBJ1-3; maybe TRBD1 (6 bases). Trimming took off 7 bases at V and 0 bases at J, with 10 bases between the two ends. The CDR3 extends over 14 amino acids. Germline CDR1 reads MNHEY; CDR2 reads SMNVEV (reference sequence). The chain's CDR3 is CASTGHSSGNTIYF. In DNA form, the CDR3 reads TGTGCCAGCACGGGACATTCCTCTGGAAACACCATATATTTT.

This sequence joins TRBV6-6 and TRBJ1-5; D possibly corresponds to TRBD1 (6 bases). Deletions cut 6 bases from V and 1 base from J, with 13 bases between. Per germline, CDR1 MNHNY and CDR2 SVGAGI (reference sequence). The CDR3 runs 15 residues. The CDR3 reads CASSRGQTSNQPQHF. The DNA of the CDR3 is TGTGCCAGCAGCCGCGGACAGACAAGCAATCAGCCCCAGCATTTT.

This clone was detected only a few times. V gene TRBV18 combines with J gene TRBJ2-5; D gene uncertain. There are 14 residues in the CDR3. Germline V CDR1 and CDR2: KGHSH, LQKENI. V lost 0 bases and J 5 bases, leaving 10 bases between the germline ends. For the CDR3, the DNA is TGTGCCAGCTCACCACCAGGCAGGATGGAGACCCAGTACTTC. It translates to CASSPPGRMETQYF.

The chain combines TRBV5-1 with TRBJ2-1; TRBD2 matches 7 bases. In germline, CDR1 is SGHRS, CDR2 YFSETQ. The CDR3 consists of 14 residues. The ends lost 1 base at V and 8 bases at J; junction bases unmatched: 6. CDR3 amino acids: CASSLQRDGHEQFF. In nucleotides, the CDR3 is TGCGCCAGCAGCTTGCAGCGGGATGGGCATGAGCAGTTCTTC.

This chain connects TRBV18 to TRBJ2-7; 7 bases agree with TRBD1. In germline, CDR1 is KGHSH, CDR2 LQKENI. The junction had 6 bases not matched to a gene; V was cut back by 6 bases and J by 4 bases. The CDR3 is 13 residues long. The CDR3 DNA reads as TGTGCCAGCTCCGGGACAGAGCTGTACGAGCAGTACTTC. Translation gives CASSGTELYEQYF.

This CDR3 is CASSFKGLGTDTQYF. The CDR3 DNA reads TGTGCCAGCAGCTTTAAGGGGCTAGGCACAGATACGCAGTATTTT. V gene TRBV5-4 combines with J gene TRBJ2-3; D possibly corresponds to TRBD1 (5 bases). The V end lost 2 bases, the J end lost 1 base, and 11 bases lay between the germline ends. There are 15 residues in the CDR3. The V gene's germline CDR1 is SGHNT and CDR2 YYREEE (reference sequence). The variable domain in full, completed from reference TRBV5-4 and TRBJ2-3, reads ETGVTQSPTHLIKTRGQQVTLRCSSQSGHNTVSWYQQALGQGPQFIFQYYREEENGRGNFPPRFSGLQFPNYSSELNVNALELDDSALYLCASSFKGLGTDTQYFGPGTRLTVL.

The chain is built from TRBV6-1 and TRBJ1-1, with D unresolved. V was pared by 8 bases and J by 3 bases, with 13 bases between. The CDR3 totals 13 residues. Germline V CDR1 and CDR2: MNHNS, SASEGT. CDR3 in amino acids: CASAPRRDTEAFF. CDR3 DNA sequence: TGTGCCAGCGCCCCGCGGAGGGACACTGAAGCTTTCTTT.

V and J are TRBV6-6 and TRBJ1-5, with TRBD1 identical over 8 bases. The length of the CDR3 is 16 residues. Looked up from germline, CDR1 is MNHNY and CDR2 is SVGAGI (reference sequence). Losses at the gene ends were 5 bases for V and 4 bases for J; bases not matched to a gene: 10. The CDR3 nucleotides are TGTGCCAGCAGTACTCAGGGACAGGCGAATAATCAGCCCCAGCATTTT. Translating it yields CASSTQGQANNQPQHF.

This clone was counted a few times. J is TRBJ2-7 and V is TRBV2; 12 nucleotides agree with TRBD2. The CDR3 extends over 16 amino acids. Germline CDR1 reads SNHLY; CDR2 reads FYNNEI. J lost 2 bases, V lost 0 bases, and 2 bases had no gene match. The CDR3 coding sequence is TGTGCCAGCAGTGAAGCCGGACTAGCGGGGACCTACGAGCAGTACTTC. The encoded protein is CASSEAGLAGTYEQYF. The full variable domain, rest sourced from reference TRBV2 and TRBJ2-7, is EPEVTQTPSHQVTQMGQEVILRCVPISNHLYFYWYRQILGQKVEFLVSFYNNEISEKSEIFDDQFSVERPDGSNFTLKIRSTKLEDSAMYFCASSEAGLAGTYEQYFGPGTRLTVT.

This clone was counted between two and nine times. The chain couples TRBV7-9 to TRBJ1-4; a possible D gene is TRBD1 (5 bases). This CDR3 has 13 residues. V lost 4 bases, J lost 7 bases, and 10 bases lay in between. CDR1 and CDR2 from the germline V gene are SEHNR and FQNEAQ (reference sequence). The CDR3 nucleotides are TGTGCCAGCAGCTGGGGGGATGGTGAAAAACTGTTTTTT. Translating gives CASSWGDGEKLFF.